The entry below gives a single TCR beta chain sequence along with its context. The V gene lost 8 bases and the J gene lost 4 bases, with 15 bases spanning the gap. This CDR3 contains 13 residues. Germline lookup yields CDR1 SNHLY and CDR2 FYNNEI. The data stem from a study of control samples from healthy donors and cancer patients. Assay: immunoSEQ multiplex PCR; the TCRdb copy retains only in-frame clones and omits some. The sample includes 110,000 to 150,000 clones, approximately 86% of them seen just once. Material for sequencing was blood. The sequence was collected from a woman aged 25 to 45 in good health. The chain recombines TRBV2 with TRBJ2-7, with D possibly matching TRBD2 (7 bases). The CDR3 bases are TGTGCCAGCGGGGGGGCGGCCCGGTACGAGCAGTACTTC. Protein product: CASGGAARYEQYF.